A selection of T cell receptor beta chains follows, all from one sample in a study of CD8 T cells in ankylosing spondylitis. MiXCR, applied by TCRdb to the 5' RACE reads, yields one record per CDR3 protein. In the table there are 120,000 to 150,000 distinct CDR3 sequences, approximately 8.4% of which are singletons. Sequencing was performed on synovial fluid, either unsorted or a sorted T cell fraction (not recorded which). The receptors were gathered from a male donor with ankylosing spondylitis. CDR3s include the opening cysteine and the closing phenylalanine or tryptophan. The D gene is left open where the match is weak. Expanded clones are given a class, and other clones once, few, many or no size at all.

TRBV28	TRBD1	many	TRBJ1-4	TGTGCCAGCAGTGGCCACAGGGGGACTAATGAAAAACTGTTTTTT	CASSGHRGTNEKLFF
TRBV11-2	NA	NA	TRBJ2-5	TGTGCCAGCAGCTTACACCGTACAGGGCTGGAAGGGAAAGAGACCCAGTACTTC	CASSLHRTGLEGKETQYF
TRBV2	TRBD1	many	TRBJ2-5	TGTGCCAGCAGTGACAGGACAGGGTTGGTCCAAGAGACCCAGTACTTC	CASSDRTGLVQETQYF
TRBV10-3	NA	few	TRBJ2-7	TGTGCCATCAGTGAGTCCCCTATTCCTACGCAGCAGTACTTC	CAISESPIPTQQYF
TRBV7-2	NA	few	TRBJ2-3	TGTGCCAGCAGCTTCATCGGGACATCAGATACGCAGTATTTT	CASSFIGTSDTQYF
TRBV7-2	NA	medium-sized	TRBJ2-1	TGTGCCAGCAGCCTGCGACTGGCGGATGAGCAGTTCTTC	CASSLRLADEQFF
TRBV5-5	NA	many	TRBJ2-1	TGTGCCAGCAGCTCAATCCCGGACAGTGATTACAATGAGCAGTTCTTC	CASSSIPDSDYNEQFF
TRBV24-1	NA	many	TRBJ2-5	TGTGCCACCAGTGACCACCGCGAGGGTCGGCAGTCCCAGTACTTC	CATSDHREGRQSQYF
TRBV20-1	TRBD2	many	TRBJ2-2	TGCAGTGCTAGAGCTAGCGGGAGTCTGGCCGGGGAGCTGTTTTTT	CSARASGSLAGELFF
TRBV7-2	TRBD2	NA	TRBJ2-5	TGTGCCAGCAGCCCCGAGTGGCGGGAGGGCCCTCGGGAGACCCAGTACTTC	CASSPEWREGPRETQYF
TRBV6-2/TRBV6-3	TRBD1	many	TRBJ1-1	TGTGCCAGCACCCCACAGGGGATCGTAACTGAAGCTTTCTTT	CASTPQGIVTEAFF
TRBV6-2/TRBV6-3	TRBD1	NA	TRBJ1-6	TGTGCCAGCAGTTACCCCCGAAGGTATCAGGGGGATTCACCCCTCCACTTT	CASSYPRRYQGDSPLHF
TRBV30	TRBD1	NA	TRBJ2-6	TGTGCCTGGTCACAGGGGGCGGATGGGGCCAACGTCCTGACTTTC	CAWSQGADGANVLTF
TRBV27	TRBD1	many	TRBJ1-4	TGTGCCAGCAGTTCTAAGACAGGGGGGAATGAAAAACTGTTTTTT	CASSSKTGGNEKLFF
TRBV18	NA	NA	TRBJ2-7	TGTGCCAGCTCACCGGACAGCGGGGAATGGTACTTC	CASSPDSGEWYF
TRBV12-3/TRBV12-4	NA	many	TRBJ1-5	TGTGCCAGCAGTTTGCAGGGTCCGGGGCAGCCCCAGCATTTT	CASSLQGPGQPQHF
TRBV9	NA	few	TRBJ1-4	TGTGCCAGCAGTGTCCAGGGTGCGGGTGAAAAACTGTTTTTT	CASSVQGAGEKLFF
TRBV2	NA	many	TRBJ2-1	TGTGCCAGCAGACAACAATACAATGAGCAGTTCTTC	CASRQQYNEQFF
TRBV15	TRBD1	many	TRBJ1-2	TGTGCCACCAGCAACAGGGGGTATGGCTACACCTTC	CATSNRGYGYTF
TRBV6-2/TRBV6-3	NA	NA	TRBJ2-3	TGTGCCAGCAGTTACCCGACAGCTAGCACAGATACGCAGTATTTT	CASSYPTASTDTQYF
TRBV7-2	TRBD2	many	TRBJ2-7	TGTGCCAGCAGCCCGGGACTAGTGGAAGGCGAGCAGTACTTC	CASSPGLVEGEQYF
TRBV27	NA	many	TRBJ1-5	TGTGCCAGCAGTAACCTAAATAGCAATCAGCCCCAGCATTTT	CASSNLNSNQPQHF
TRBV28	NA	many	TRBJ1-2	TGTGCCAGCAGTTTGGAAGATCACCCCTATGGCTACACCTTC	CASSLEDHPYGYTF
TRBV7-2	NA	many	TRBJ2-3	TGTGCCAGCAGCCGCCTAGGCGGGACTAGCACAGATACGCAGTATTTT	CASSRLGGTSTDTQYF
TRBV5-6	NA	few	TRBJ1-5	TGTGCCAGCAGCTTGGCCGTGGGCGCAGGGAATCAGCCCCAGCATTTT	CASSLAVGAGNQPQHF
TRBV12-5	NA	few	TRBJ2-3	TGTGCTAGTGGTTTTGGACCCGACGGGACTAGCACAGATACGCAGTATTTT	CASGFGPDGTSTDTQYF
TRBV5-1	TRBD1	NA	TRBJ1-4	TGCGCCAGCAGCCAAGGGACAGGGTGGGAAGAAAAACTGTTTTTT	CASSQGTGWEEKLFF
TRBV24-1	NA	NA	TRBJ2-7	TGTGCCACCAGTGATCCGGACACGCTAAGTCTGTACTTC	CATSDPDTLSLYF
TRBV5-6	NA	NA	TRBJ2-1	TGTGCCATCAGCCTCGGGCTCCTCTATGAGCAGTTCTTC	CAISLGLLYEQFF
TRBV5-4	TRBD1	many	TRBJ1-1	TGTGCCAGCAGCCCCGGACAGGGGGCAAGGAACACTGAAGCTTTCTTT	CASSPGQGARNTEAFF
TRBV28	NA	few	TRBJ2-3	TGTGCCAGCAGGGTCACAGATACGCAGTATTTT	CASRVTDTQYF
TRBV2	NA	few	TRBJ1-1	TGTGCCAGCAGTGACAGGGGTCCCGATGCTTTCTTT	CASSDRGPDAFF
TRBV2	TRBD1	many	TRBJ2-5	TGTGCCAGCAGGAAGGGGGCTGGGGGAGAGACCCAGTACTTC	CASRKGAGGETQYF
TRBV6-2/TRBV6-3	TRBD1	many	TRBJ2-7	TGTGCCAAAATTAAACCAACAGGGGAAGGCTACGAGCAGTACTTC	CAKIKPTGEGYEQYF
TRBV10-3	NA	few	TRBJ1-5	TGTGCCATCAGTTCCCTTCCCGCCTTACAGCCCCAGCATTTT	CAISSLPALQPQHF
TRBV7-9	NA	many	TRBJ2-1	TGTGCCAGCAGCTTGACTCGAAATGAGCAGTTCTTC	CASSLTRNEQFF
TRBV20-1	NA	many	TRBJ2-5	TGCAGTCCCCGTTTGTACCAAGAGACCCAGTACTTC	CSPRLYQETQYF
TRBV24-1	NA	NA	TRBJ2-3	TGTGCCACCAGTGAGAATACAGGCGGCGCAGATACGCAGTATTTT	CATSENTGGADTQYF
TRBV29-1	TRBD1	few	TRBJ1-4	TGCAGCGCCTCCGGGACAGGGGGTTTGGGTAATGAAAAACTGTTTTTT	CSASGTGGLGNEKLFF
TRBV2	NA	NA	TRBJ1-6	TGTGCCAGCAGCCTTCGGATGGGGGGGTCGAGTTCACCCCTCCACTTT	CASSLRMGGSSSPLHF
TRBV11-2	NA	many	TRBJ2-7	TGTGCCAGCAGCTTAACCACTAGTTACGAGCAGTACTTC	CASSLTTSYEQYF
TRBV4-3	NA	many	TRBJ2-3	TGCGCCAGCAGCCAAGGAGGTAGCGAGGGCACAGATACGCAGTATTTT	CASSQGGSEGTDTQYF
TRBV19	NA	NA	TRBJ2-7	TGTGCCAGTAGTCCCATGGGCTACTCCTACGAGCAGTACTTC	CASSPMGYSYEQYF
TRBV4-3	TRBD1	many	TRBJ2-1	TGCGCCAGCAGCCAAGCCCCGGGACAGGTCTCCTACAATGAGCAGTTCTTC	CASSQAPGQVSYNEQFF
TRBV13	TRBD1	many	TRBJ2-2	TGTGCCAGCAGTCCCGGGACAGCGCACACCGGGGAGCTGTTTTTT	CASSPGTAHTGELFF
TRBV11-2	TRBD2	NA	TRBJ2-5	TGTGCCAGCAGCGCCCACTGGACTAGCGGGGAAGAGACCCAGTACTTC	CASSAHWTSGEETQYF
TRBV20-1	TRBD2	few	TRBJ2-5	TGCAGTGCTAGTCGGCGGGGGGGCTCAGAGACCCAGTACTTC	CSASRRGGSETQYF
TRBV4-3	TRBD1	many	TRBJ1-1	TGCGCCAGCGGACAACAGGGGAGTTCTACAGCTTTCTTT	CASGQQGSSTAFF
TRBV7-3	NA	many	TRBJ1-1	TGTGCCAGCAGCTTAACAGGGGGGAACACTGAAGCTTTCTTT	CASSLTGGNTEAFF
TRBV7-9	NA	many	TRBJ2-2	TGTGCCAGCAGCTTAGGGGTTAGCGCGACCGGGGAGCTGTTTTTT	CASSLGVSATGELFF
TRBV6-5	NA	many	TRBJ1-6	TGTGCCAGCAGTTACCTAACGAGCTCCTATAATTCACCCCTCCACTTT	CASSYLTSSYNSPLHF
TRBV5-1	NA	many	TRBJ2-5	TGCGCCAGCAGCTTAGGTAGCAAAGAGACCCAGTACTTC	CASSLGSKETQYF
TRBV20-1	TRBD1	many	TRBJ2-7	TGCGGAGGGGGACAGGGGGTTCGGTCCTACGAGCAGTACTTC	CGGGQGVRSYEQYF
TRBV4-1	NA	few	TRBJ1-2	TGCGCCAGCAGCAGAAGCCCGGGTTCCCCTGACGGCTACACCTTC	CASSRSPGSPDGYTF
TRBV3-1	NA	many	TRBJ1-2	TGTGCCAGCAGCCAAGACTACATGGGCTACACCTTC	CASSQDYMGYTF
TRBV2	TRBD2	many	TRBJ2-1	TGTGCCAGCAGTGAAGTAGCGGGAGACGGTGAGCAGTTCTTC	CASSEVAGDGEQFF
TRBV5-1	NA	many	TRBJ2-6	TGCGCCAGCAGCGCCTACGGGGGCCCGATCTCTGGGGCCAACGTCCTGACTTTC	CASSAYGGPISGANVLTF